This TCR beta chain was captured in a study of T cells in localized non-small cell lung cancer. Study outcomes and limitations: Researchers found a median around 57 of the top 100 tumor clones in adjacent lung. Elevated circulating T cell density in blood was associated with longer overall survival.

Regarding this clone: Its matching antigen is unknown.

Sequencing used immunoSEQ multiplex PCR; TCRdb keeps in-frame clones, though not all of them. The sample consists of more than 70,000 clones, approximately 85% of them appearing once. Per germline, CDR1 SEHNR and CDR2 FQNEAQ (reference sequence). This CDR3 region has 16 residues. V lost 3 bases to trimming and J lost 6 bases; unmatched junction nucleotides: 9. This sequence joins TRBV7-9 and TRBJ2-1, with 9 bases fitting TRBD1. This sequence originates from a man aged 40-75 years with stage I lung adenocarcinoma. The sequencing used peripheral blood, collected before any cancer treatment. This CDR3 is CASSLLGTGKSNEQFF. In nucleotides, the CDR3 is TGTGCCAGCAGCTTGTTAGGGACAGGGAAATCCAATGAGCAGTTCTTC.